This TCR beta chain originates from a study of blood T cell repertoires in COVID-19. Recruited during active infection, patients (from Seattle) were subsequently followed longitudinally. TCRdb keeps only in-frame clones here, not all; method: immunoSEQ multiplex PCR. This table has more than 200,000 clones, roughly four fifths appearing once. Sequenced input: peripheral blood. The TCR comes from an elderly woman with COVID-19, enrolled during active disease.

Here the CDR3 DNA reads TGTGCCAGCAGCTTGAACCGATACTACACGGGCTACACCTTC. Translated, it gives CASSLNRYYTGYTF. V usage is TRBV5-4 and J usage is TRBJ1-2; D remains unclear. The length of the CDR3 is 14 residues. V lost 1 base, J lost 8 bases, and 15 bases lay in between. The germline V gene has CDR1 SGHNT and CDR2 YYREEE (reference sequence).